The entry below describes one TCR beta chain. This sample was included in a study of technical replicates of blood from a few donors. There are 12 residues in the CDR3. With 7 bases removed from V and 3 bases from J, the gap between germline ends came to 11 bases. Per the germline V gene, CDR1 is SGHRS and CDR2 is YFSETQ. Libraries were prepared by immunoSEQ multiplex PCR; TCRdb keeps only in-frame clonotypes and omits some of them. The sample consists of around 89,000 clones, around 96% of them appearing once. J is TRBJ2-7 and V is TRBV5-1; perhaps TRBD1 as D (6 bases). Sequenced sample: T cells isolated from PBMCs. The TCR originated in a human donor in good health. The CDR3 spells CASSRDNYEQYF. The CDR3 DNA reads TGCGCCAGCTCCCGGGACAACTACGAGCAGTACTTC.